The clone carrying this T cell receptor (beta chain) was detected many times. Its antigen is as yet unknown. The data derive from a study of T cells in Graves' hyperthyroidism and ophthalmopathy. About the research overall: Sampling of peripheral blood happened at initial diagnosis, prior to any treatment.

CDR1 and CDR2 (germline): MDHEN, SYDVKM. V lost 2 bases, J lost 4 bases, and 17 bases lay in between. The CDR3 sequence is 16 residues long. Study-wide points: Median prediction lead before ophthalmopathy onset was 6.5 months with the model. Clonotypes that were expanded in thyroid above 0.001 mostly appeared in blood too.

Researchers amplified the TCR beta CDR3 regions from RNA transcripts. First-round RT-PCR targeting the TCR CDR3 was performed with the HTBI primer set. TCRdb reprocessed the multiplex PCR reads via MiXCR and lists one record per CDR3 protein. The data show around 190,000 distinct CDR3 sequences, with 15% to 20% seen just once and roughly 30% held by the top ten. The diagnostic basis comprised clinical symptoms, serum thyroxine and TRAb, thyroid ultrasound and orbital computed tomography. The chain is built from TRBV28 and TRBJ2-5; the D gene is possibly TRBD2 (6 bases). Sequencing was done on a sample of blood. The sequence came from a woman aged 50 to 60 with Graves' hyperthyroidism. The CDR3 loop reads CASSLSVRVGGETQYF. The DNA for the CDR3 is TGTGCCAGCAGTTTAAGTGTTCGTGTGGGGGGAGAGACCCAGTACTTC. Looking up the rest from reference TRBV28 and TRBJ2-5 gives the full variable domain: DVKVTQSSRYLVKRTGEKVFLECVQDMDHENMFWYRQDPGLGLRLIYFSYDVKMKEKGDIPEGYSVSREKKERFSLILESASTNQTSMYLCASSLSVRVGGETQYFGPGTRLLVL.